These T cell receptor beta chains were read from a single sample in a study of cytomegalovirus exposure and HLA in healthy donors. Sequenced by immunoSEQ multiplex PCR; TCRdb stores in-frame clones only, minus some. The table has 100,000 to 150,000 clones, about 64% seen once. Sequenced input: PBMCs. The receptors derive from a woman between 35 and 50 years old in good health and CMV-seronegative. Each CDR3 is given with its conserved first and last residue. Fields, in order: J gene, V gene, CDR3 protein.

J gene: TRBJ2-3; V gene: TRBV27; CDR3 protein: CASSLRLPYTRPDTQYF
J gene: TRBJ2-7; V gene: TRBV27; CDR3 protein: CASSLRANSYEQYF
J gene: TRBJ1-4; V gene: TRBV6-1; CDR3 protein: CASSRQGAHEKLFF
J gene: TRBJ2-7; V gene: TRBV7-2; CDR3 protein: CASSSSGTGGIEQYF
J gene: TRBJ1-5; V gene: TRBV7-9; CDR3 protein: CASSLGSASYSNQPQHF
J gene: TRBJ1-5; V gene: TRBV7-3; CDR3 protein: CASSLYGNQPQHF
J gene: TRBJ2-1; V gene: TRBV7-6; CDR3 protein: CASSLGVSGSYNEQFF
J gene: TRBJ1-1; V gene: TRBV5-1; CDR3 protein: CASSTVFGTEAFF
J gene: TRBJ2-5; V gene: TRBV7-9; CDR3 protein: CASSPPFRAGGETQYF
J gene: TRBJ2-1; V gene: TRBV6-6; CDR3 protein: CASSYSRDEQFF
J gene: TRBJ1-6; V gene: TRBV9; CDR3 protein: CASSGLSSSYNSPLHF
J gene: TRBJ2-6; V gene: TRBV13; CDR3 protein: CASSSSDRGVTVLTF
J gene: TRBJ1-4; V gene: TRBV28; CDR3 protein: CGTRGNANEKLFF
J gene: TRBJ2-5; V gene: TRBV4-2; CDR3 protein: CASSQDRETQYF
J gene: TRBJ2-1; V gene: TRBV25-1; CDR3 protein: CASSSGTVDYNEQFF
J gene: TRBJ2-1; V gene: TRBV4-3; CDR3 protein: CASSQDRRSPAFGEQFF
J gene: TRBJ2-2; V gene: TRBV2; CDR3 protein: CASRAGGPSGELFF
J gene: TRBJ1-2; V gene: TRBV4-3; CDR3 protein: CASSQEEGRGRYGYTF
J gene: TRBJ1-4; V gene: TRBV27; CDR3 protein: CASSRLGQDSSNEKLFF
J gene: TRBJ2-1; V gene: TRBV4-3; CDR3 protein: CASSQEGQAYNEQFF
J gene: TRBJ1-1; V gene: TRBV6-1; CDR3 protein: CAPSPPGETEAFF
J gene: TRBJ2-1; V gene: TRBV4-1; CDR3 protein: CASSQEGRNSYNEQFF
J gene: TRBJ1-1; V gene: TRBV6-5; CDR3 protein: CASSASPRVEAFF
J gene: TRBJ2-2; V gene: TRBV5-1; CDR3 protein: CASSVRGEPTGELFF
J gene: TRBJ2-2; V gene: TRBV2; CDR3 protein: CASRRQGPGELFF
J gene: TRBJ1-1; V gene: TRBV29-1; CDR3 protein: CSTRQGSTEAFF
J gene: TRBJ1-1; V gene: TRBV28; CDR3 protein: CASSFYPAGGKGTEAFF
J gene: TRBJ2-7; V gene: TRBV11-2; CDR3 protein: CASSSGTRSYEQYF
J gene: TRBJ2-5; V gene: TRBV5-4; CDR3 protein: CASSLEAGAGETQYF
J gene: TRBJ2-2; V gene: TRBV7-9; CDR3 protein: CASGARDRGLTGELFF
J gene: TRBJ1-4; V gene: TRBV6-6; CDR3 protein: CASRPDRGREKLFF
J gene: TRBJ2-7; V gene: TRBV27; CDR3 protein: CASTRSGEYEQYF
J gene: TRBJ2-1; V gene: TRBV7-9; CDR3 protein: CASSYSRQGSYNEQFF
J gene: TRBJ1-2; V gene: TRBV5-1; CDR3 protein: CASSLASGRYGYTF
J gene: TRBJ2-5; V gene: TRBV19; CDR3 protein: CASSPLRGETQYF
J gene: TRBJ1-2; V gene: TRBV9; CDR3 protein: CASSVSRTGGGYGYTF
J gene: TRBJ2-2; V gene: TRBV19; CDR3 protein: CASSITGGYTGELFF
J gene: TRBJ1-5; V gene: TRBV6-1; CDR3 protein: CASREGAKNQPQHF
J gene: TRBJ2-1; V gene: TRBV28; CDR3 protein: CASRREGQGRTYNEQFF
J gene: TRBJ1-2; V gene: TRBV28; CDR3 protein: CASSLPAGNGYTF
J gene: TRBJ1-1; V gene: TRBV7-2; CDR3 protein: CASSLGSAGVRAEAFF
J gene: TRBJ1-2; V gene: TRBV6-5; CDR3 protein: CASSYQGHYGYTF
J gene: TRBJ2-2; V gene: TRBV5-4; CDR3 protein: CASSSGQERNTGELFF
J gene: TRBJ1-1; V gene: TRBV19; CDR3 protein: CASRTTGEAFF
J gene: TRBJ2-6; V gene: TRBV4-3; CDR3 protein: CASSESATRFSGANVLTF